Listed below are T cell receptor beta chains from one sample, sequenced in a study of blood T cell repertoires in COVID-19. Profiled with immunoSEQ multiplex PCR; TCRdb holds only in-frame clones, not every one. The data contain roughly 180,000 clones, almost 85% of them singletons. Source material: PBMCs or T cells enriched from blood (not recorded which). Receptors originate from a man aged 50-60 years who had recovered from COVID-19. The CDR3 runs from the conserved cysteine through the conserved F or W. The D gene is left open where the match is weak. Clone sizes are given selectively: once, few, many, or a class where the clone is expanded.

TGTGCCAGCAGCGCGGGACAGAGAAATGAAGCTTTCTTT	CASSAGQRNEAFF	TRBV9	TRBJ1-1	TRBD1	-
TGTGCCAGCAGCTTGGCAGGGTCTGGGGCCAACGTCCTGACTTTC	CASSLAGSGANVLTF	TRBV5-6	TRBJ2-6	-	-
TGTGCCAGCAGCCCCCACGCGGGACTGGGTATTTCGGATGAGCAGTTCTTC	CASSPHAGLGISDEQFF	TRBV11-2	TRBJ2-1	-	-
TGTGCCTGGAGTGAGGGACATCGGAATCAGCCCCAGCATTTT	CAWSEGHRNQPQHF	TRBV30	TRBJ1-5	-	once
TGCGCCAGCAGCTTGGGCCCTCGGGGAGGGGTCTTAACTGAAGCTTTCTTT	CASSLGPRGGVLTEAFF	TRBV5-1	TRBJ1-1	-	-
TGTGCCAGCAGTTTACGACCAACAGCTAGCAATCAGCCCCAGCATTTT	CASSLRPTASNQPQHF	TRBV28	TRBJ1-5	-	-
TGTGCCAGCAGTCGACAGGGCTTGGGGAATCAGCCCCAGCATTTT	CASSRQGLGNQPQHF	TRBV27	TRBJ1-5	TRBD1	few
TGCGCCAGCAGCCCCGGGACACTTCAGGAAGCTTTCTTT	CASSPGTLQEAFF	TRBV5-1	TRBJ1-1	-	-
TGTGCCAGCACGAGACTAGCGGGGAATGAGCAGTTCTTC	CASTRLAGNEQFF	TRBV2	TRBJ2-1	TRBD2	-
TGTGCCAGCAGTCCAACAGGGGACACTGAAGCTTTCTTT	CASSPTGDTEAFF	TRBV27	TRBJ1-1	TRBD1	-
TGTGCCAGCAGGGATGGGACAGGGAGTCAGCCCCAGCATTTT	CASRDGTGSQPQHF	TRBV2	TRBJ1-5	TRBD1	once
TGCGCCAGCAGTTTTTCAGGGGAAGTAGGTAATTCACCCCTCCACTTT	CASSFSGEVGNSPLHF	TRBV10-1	TRBJ1-6	-	-
TGTGCCACCAGTGGCGGGACCCATGGACTAGTTAATGAGCAGTTCTTC	CATSGGTHGLVNEQFF	TRBV24-1	TRBJ2-1	TRBD2	-
TGTGCCAGTAAAGTGGGCTCCTATGGCTACACCTTC	CASKVGSYGYTF	TRBV19	TRBJ1-2	-	-
TGTGCCAGTAGTATAGGGCTAGCGGGAGACGTCGAGCAGTACTTC	CASSIGLAGDVEQYF	TRBV19	TRBJ2-7	TRBD2	-
TGTGCCAGCAATCGGGACACCGCCTACGAGCAGTACTTC	CASNRDTAYEQYF	TRBV2	TRBJ2-7	-	-
TGTGCCAGCAGTTATCAGGAGAACACCGGGGAGCTGTTTTTT	CASSYQENTGELFF	TRBV6-5	TRBJ2-2	-	-
TGTGCCAGCAGCAGACTAGCGGGAGGATCGGGCACAGATACGCAGTATTTT	CASSRLAGGSGTDTQYF	TRBV7-9	TRBJ2-3	TRBD2	-
TGTGCCACCAGCAGGGACAGTCCTAGCACAGATACGCAGTATTTT	CATSRDSPSTDTQYF	TRBV15	TRBJ2-3	-	-
TGTGCCAGCAGTGAAGTAGCGCTAAGCACAGATACGCAGTATTTT	CASSEVALSTDTQYF	TRBV6-1	TRBJ2-3	-	-
TGTGCCAGCAGTTATGGCCCGGAGCCTAGCACAGATACGCAGTATTTT	CASSYGPEPSTDTQYF	TRBV6-5	TRBJ2-3	-	-
TGTGCCAGCAGTCCCGGACTAGCGGGAGGTCAAGAGACCCAGTACTTC	CASSPGLAGGQETQYF	TRBV28	TRBJ2-5	TRBD2	few
TGCGCCAGCAGCTCCTACAGGGGGCTGGGACAGACCCAGTACTTC	CASSSYRGLGQTQYF	TRBV5-1	TRBJ2-5	TRBD1	once
TGTGCCAGCACCAACAGGGCCAAACGTGTTGGGCCCGGGGAGCTGTTTTTT	CASTNRAKRVGPGELFF	TRBV7-3	TRBJ2-2	-	once
TGCAGCGTTGAGCGTGTGGAGGAAGGCCAGTACTTC	CSVERVEEGQYF	TRBV29-1	TRBJ2-7	-	-
TGTGCCATCAGTGGAACAGGGACCCGAGTTGCGGCCAACGTCCTGACTTTC	CAISGTGTRVAANVLTF	TRBV10-3	TRBJ2-6	-	few
TGTGCCAGCAGCCACGACAGGTTTGGTGGCTACACCTTC	CASSHDRFGGYTF	TRBV6-5	TRBJ1-2	-	-
TGCGCCAGTCGGGAGGGCGTATCCTATAATTCACCCCTCCACTTT	CASREGVSYNSPLHF	TRBV5-1	TRBJ1-6	-	-
TGCGCCAGCAGTGAGATGGGGGGCACTGAAGCTTTCTTT	CASSEMGGTEAFF	TRBV10-1	TRBJ1-1	-	-
TGTGCCAGCAGCCCCGGGACAGGGAGTTCACCCCTCCACTTT	CASSPGTGSSPLHF	TRBV3-1/TRBV3-2	TRBJ1-6	TRBD1	-
TGTGCCAGTAACGGACTAGCGGGAGTAGGGACGCAGTATTTT	CASNGLAGVGTQYF	TRBV19	TRBJ2-3	TRBD2	-
TGTGCCAGCAGCGCCCAGGGGGAAACAGATACGCAGTATTTT	CASSAQGETDTQYF	TRBV9	TRBJ2-3	TRBD1	few
TGTGCCAGTAGTATCGCTCTAAGACTTTACAATGAGCAGTTCTTC	CASSIALRLYNEQFF	TRBV19	TRBJ2-1	-	-
TGCGCCAGCAGCTTGGAATACTCCGGAGCTAACTATGGCTACACCTTC	CASSLEYSGANYGYTF	TRBV5-1	TRBJ1-2	-	-
TGTGCCACCAGTATGCCAGGGGCAGTAAGCGGCTACACCTTC	CATSMPGAVSGYTF	TRBV24-1	TRBJ1-2	-	-
TGTGCCAGCAGCTCCGAAGGGGGCTACGAGCAGTACTTC	CASSSEGGYEQYF	TRBV6-4	TRBJ2-7	-	-
TGTGCCAGCAGAAGGACAGGGGGATGGAACACTGAAGCTTTCTTT	CASRRTGGWNTEAFF	TRBV9	TRBJ1-1	TRBD1	-
TGTGCCAGCAGTTACTGGCGGGGGAAAGGCACCGGGGAGCTGTTTTTT	CASSYWRGKGTGELFF	TRBV6-5	TRBJ2-2	TRBD2	-